This TCR beta chain was sequenced during a study of beta chain features in type 1 diabetes. CD4+ naive, central memory, regulatory and stem cell-like memory subsets were isolated by sorting on CD45RO/CCR7/CD25/CD127/CD95/CD27. The whole isolated RNA underwent reverse transcription, so sequencing captured expressed TCRB transcripts. Profiling relied on immunoSEQ multiplex PCR, and the TCRdb table lists in-frame clones only, not all of them. The data show about half a million clones, about an eighth seen once. Germline V gene sequence: CDR1 SGDLS, CDR2 YYNGEE. V was cut by 1 base and J by 6 bases, with 17 bases left in between. The CDR3 extends over 16 amino acids.

The chain links TRBV9 to TRBJ2-1, with D maybe TRBD2 (6 bases). This TCR came from a woman aged 18 to 35 in good health. The sequenced sample consisted of naive CD4+ T cells from blood. DNA of the CDR3: TGTGCCAGCAGCGTAATAGGGAGGAGCGCGCTCAATGAGCAGTTCTTC. The encoded protein is CASSVIGRSALNEQFF.